The next 9 T cell receptor beta chains were all read from a single sample in a study of spatial heterogeneity in lung cancer. Time point here: sample taken at primary tumor resection. Sequencing covered unsorted whole RNA taken from tumor, nontumor lung or frozen PBMC. TCRdb reanalysed the 5' RACE reads using MiXCR and keeps one entry per CDR3 protein. Here the sample spans some 6,100 distinct CDR3 sequences, roughly an eighth being singletons. The input for sequencing was normal lung tissue next to the tumor, taken at surgery. The receptors shown here come from a male donor with early-stage non-small cell lung cancer.

By share, this clonotype counts as medium-sized. The chain employs TRBV19 and TRBJ2-1, with TRBD2 matching over 10 bases. With 6 bases clipped from V and 8 bases from J, the junction kept 10 bases outside the gene matches. The CDR3 is made up of 15 amino acids. Germline V gives CDR1 LNHDA, CDR2 SQIVND (reference sequence). The CDR3 loop reads CASSTLAGATYEQFF. CDR3 DNA: TGTGCCAGTAGCACCCTAGCGGGAGCAACCTATGAGCAGTTCTTC.

This clonotype ranks as medium-sized. V usage is TRBV4-2 and J usage is TRBJ2-2; D is possibly TRBD2 (6 bases). Trimming stripped 5 bases from V and 5 bases from J, with 12 bases between. The CDR3 has 14 amino acids. Germline CDR1 is LGHNA and CDR2 is YNFKEQ. This CDR3 is CASSEQEGTGELFF. The DNA for the CDR3 is TGTGCCAGCAGCGAACAGGAGGGAACCGGGGAGCTGTTTTTT.

This clonotype has at least ten counts. The V call is TRBV27, the J call TRBJ2-7, with 11 nucleotides matching TRBD2. Trimming cost V 6 bases and J 0 bases; bases outside gene matches: 4. The CDR3 has 15 residues. Germline CDR1 reads MNHEY; CDR2 reads SMNVEV (reference sequence). In DNA, the CDR3 is TGTGCCAGCAGCCGGGGACTAGCGGACTCCTACGAGCAGTACTTC. This codes for CASSRGLADSYEQYF.

There are many counts of this clonotype. The chain links TRBV4-2 to TRBJ2-5; D might be TRBD2 (6 bases). The V gene's germline CDR1 is LGHNA and CDR2 YNFKEQ. This CDR3 region has 16 residues. Deletions cut 0 bases from V and 4 bases from J, with 15 bases between. This CDR3 reads CASSQEGAGFTETQYF. CDR3 nucleotides: TGTGCCAGCAGCCAAGAAGGCGCGGGATTTACAGAGACCCAGTACTTC.

Many counts were recorded for this clonotype. This chain uses TRBV20-1 with TRBJ2-1; 12 bases are a match to TRBD2. The V gene end was trimmed by 1 base and the J gene end by 9 bases; junction bases not matched to a gene: 10. The CDR3 loop spans 16 amino acids. Germline V gives CDR1 DFQATT, CDR2 SNEGSKA (reference sequence). The CDR3 nucleotides are TGCAGTGCTAGAGTGGGTGCTAGCGGGAGGGCCGGTGAGCAGTTCTTC. Its translation: CSARVGASGRAGEQFF.

This clonotype is medium-sized in the sample. The J gene is TRBJ1-5, the V gene TRBV18, with D uncertain. This CDR3 comprises 13 residues. V gave up 2 bases and J gave up 7 bases, with 9 bases separating them. CDR1 is KGHSH, CDR2 LQKENI, per germline. The CDR3: CASSPGVRQPQHF. CDR3 bases: TGTGCCAGCTCACCAGGGGTAAGGCAGCCCCAGCATTTT.

This clonotype was observed many times. This sequence joins TRBV9 and TRBJ2-6; D gene uncertain. The CDR3 covers 16 residues. V gave up 4 bases and J gave up 0 bases, with 11 bases separating them. Germline-derived CDR1 and CDR2 are SGDLS and YYNGEE. Here the CDR3 DNA reads TGTGCCAGCAGCTCGGACCGGAGCTCTGGGGCCAACGTCCTGACTTTC. Encoded protein: CASSSDRSSGANVLTF.

There are a few counts of this clonotype. The V call is TRBV11-1, the J call TRBJ2-2; D is uncertain. The CDR3 sequence is 16 residues long. V lost 1 base and J lost 1, with 10 bases in between. Germline V CDR1 and CDR2: SGHAT, FQDESV (reference sequence). The CDR3 spells CASSLGALQNTGELFF. CDR3 DNA: TGTGCCAGCAGCTTAGGAGCTCTCCAGAACACCGGGGAGCTGTTTTTT.

This clonotype was counted many times. The chain uses TRBV5-1 and TRBJ2-3; 8 positions match TRBD1. Germline trimming cut 1 base from V and 2 bases from J; bases unmatched to any gene: 3. This CDR3 region has 15 residues. Germline V gene data show CDR1 as SGHRS and CDR2 as YFSETQ. As DNA, the CDR3 is TGCGCCAGCAGCTTGCAGACAGGGGCCACAGATACGCAGTATTTT. It translates to CASSLQTGATDTQYF.